The 10 T cell receptor beta chains reported below all come from one sample, sequenced in a study of identical twins. MiXCR, applied by TCRdb to the 5' RACE reads, yields one record per CDR3 protein. The top ten hold around 4.5% of the sample, which has under 800,000 distinct CDR3 sequences, 21% seen once. These data were also filed under a second study, of T cells expressing NK-cell markers.

The sample consisted of PBMCs. The receptors originated from a woman between 18 and 30 years old in good health.

This clonotype has at least ten counts. The chain is built from TRBV12-3 or TRBV12-4 and TRBJ1-1; 8 bases are shared with TRBD1. This CDR3 is built from 15 residues. Trimming removed 6 bases from V and 0 bases from J; junction bases left unmatched: 6. The CDR3 reads CASRSSTGVNTEAFF. The CDR3 DNA follows: TGTGCCAGCAGGTCGTCGACAGGGGTGAACACTGAAGCTTTCTTT.

The chain has TRBV5-1 and TRBJ2-2; the D gene is possibly TRBD2 (5 bases). CDR1 SGHRS and CDR2 YFSETQ come from the germline V gene. V lost 5 bases, J lost 4 bases, and 12 bases lay in between. CDR3 length equals 14 residues. The CDR3 coding sequence is TGCGCCAGCAGTCCGAGGGATGTCACCGGGGAGCTGTTTTTT. Residues: CASSPRDVTGELFF.

This clonotype turned up a few times. The V gene is TRBV12-3 or TRBV12-4, the J gene TRBJ2-1, with 7 bases matching TRBD1. This CDR3 contains 16 residues. V was pared by 11 bases and J by 0 bases, with 13 bases of the junction left unmatched. In DNA, the CDR3 is TGTGCCTCACAGACTTGGGGACAGAGCTCCTACAATGAGCAGTTCTTC. It codes for CASQTWGQSSYNEQFF.

This chain joins TRBV12-3 or TRBV12-4 and TRBJ2-3; 8 bases align to TRBD2. V shed 3 bases, J shed 2 bases, and the junction held 4 bases outside the gene matches. This CDR3 is 15 amino acids long. The CDR3, as DNA: TGTGCCAGCAGTTTGGCTAGCGGGTACACAGATACGCAGTATTTT. It specifies CASSLASGYTDTQYF.

In this sample, this clonotype turned up many times. The rearrangement joins TRBV12-3 or TRBV12-4 to TRBJ2-2, with D possibly matching TRBD1 (6 bases). The ends were cut back, 6 bases at V and 4 bases at J, with 9 bases in the middle. The CDR3 runs 13 residues. CDR3 in amino acids: CASSRGGTGELFF. In DNA, the CDR3 is TGTGCCAGCAGCAGAGGGGGCACCGGGGAGCTGTTTTTT.

In its sample, this clonotype was seen a few times. The chain recombines TRBV5-1 with TRBJ2-3; TRBD2 agrees at 9 bases. After removal of 4 bases from V and 2 bases from J, the junction contained 5 bases not matched to a gene. The CDR3 loop spans 15 amino acids. Germline-derived CDR1 and CDR2 are SGHRS and YFSETQ. The CDR3, as DNA: TGCGCCAGCAGCCCACGCGGGGGGGCCACAGATACGCAGTATTTT. This gives the protein CASSPRGGATDTQYF.

This chain connects TRBV29-1 to TRBJ2-7; 10 bases fit TRBD2. CDR1 and CDR2 from the germline V gene are SQVTM and ANQGSEA. CDR3 length: 14 amino acids. J lost 4 bases, V lost 2 bases, and 5 bases had no gene match. The CDR3 DNA reads as TGCAGCGTTGAATTACTAGCGGGACGGTACGAGCAGTACTTC. It yields the protein CSVELLAGRYEQYF.

The J gene is TRBJ1-1, the V gene TRBV27; D gene uncertain. CDR1 is MNHEY and CDR2 is SMNVEV in the germline V gene (reference sequence). Trimming took off 5 bases at V and 0 bases at J, with 13 bases between the two ends. The CDR3 is 15 residues long. The CDR3 DNA sequence: TGTGCCAGCAGTATGGGAGGCTTTTTGAACACTGAAGCTTTCTTT. It specifies CASSMGGFLNTEAFF.

The rearrangement joins TRBV12-3 or TRBV12-4 to TRBJ1-2, with 7 bases fitting TRBD1. Losses at the gene ends were 3 bases for V and 12 bases for J; bases not matched to a gene: 7. The CDR3 has 12 amino acids. DNA for the CDR3: TGTGCCAGCAGTTTTATAGAGGGGGCAAACACCTTC. Protein product: CASSFIEGANTF.

This clonotype was seen many times. V gene TRBV7-8 combines with J gene TRBJ1-2, with TRBD1 matching 7 bases. This CDR3 is 12 amino acids long. Germline trimming cut 1 base from V and 12 bases from J; bases unmatched to any gene: 5. Germline V gene data show CDR1 as SGHVS and CDR2 as FQNEAQ. The CDR3 bases are TGTGCCAGCAGCTTAGACAGGGGAAGCCACACCTTC. Translation gives CASSLDRGSHTF.